What follows describes a single T cell receptor beta chain. This sample is drawn from a study of T cells in Graves' hyperthyroidism and ophthalmopathy. Template material for amplifying TCR beta CDR3 regions consisted of RNA transcripts. TCR CDR3 regions were first amplified by RT-PCR with HTBI primers. TCRdb independently ran MiXCR on the multiplex PCR reads; one entry per CDR3 protein. The sample records hundreds of thousands of distinct CDR3 sequences, about 14% being singletons. Germline loops: CDR1 MNHNS, CDR2 SASEGT. The CDR3 runs to 13 residues. The V end lost 7 bases, the J end lost 4 bases, and 12 bases lay between the germline ends.

The receptor's source is a woman in her forties or fifties with Graves' ophthalmopathy. Sequenced input: blood. V usage is TRBV6-1 and J usage is TRBJ2-3, with D perhaps assigned TRBD1 or TRBD2 (5 bases each). This chain's CDR3 is CASKRGLADTQYF. The CDR3 DNA sequence: TGTGCCAGCAAGAGGGGCTTGGCAGATACGCAGTATTTT.